One and the same sample provided the 9 T cell receptor beta chains below, sequenced in a study of T cell responses to AZD1222 COVID-19 vaccine. Clones were sequenced by immunoSEQ multiplex PCR, and TCRdb holds only the in-frame ones, with some missing. The sample has roughly 180,000 clones; roughly nine tenths are singletons. Sequenced here: peripheral blood, sampled 28 days after the second AZD1222 dose. These TCRs come from an adult who received the AZD1222 COVID-19 vaccine.

This clone was counted a single time. The genes are TRBV5-8 and TRBJ2-2; the D gene is possibly TRBD2 (5 bases). Looked up from germline, CDR1 is SGHTS and CDR2 is YDEGEE. This CDR3 has 13 residues. Trimming left V 5 bases short and J 8 bases short, with 13 bases between. This chain's CDR3 is CASRRARGGELFF. CDR3 sequence (DNA): TGTGCCAGCAGACGGGCCCGCGGGGGGGAGCTGTTTTTT.

This clone was found once. This chain uses TRBV18 with TRBJ1-1; D possibly corresponds to TRBD1 (6 bases). The CDR3 covers 16 residues. The germline gives CDR1 KGHSH, CDR2 LQKENI. With 3 bases removed from V and 2 bases from J, the gap between germline ends came to 16 bases. DNA of the CDR3: TGTGCCAGCTCACCTAACTTTGGACAGTATAACACTGAAGCTTTCTTT. It codes for CASSPNFGQYNTEAFF.

The rearrangement uses TRBV4-2 and TRBJ1-5; D perhaps matches TRBD1 (5 bases). V lost 2 bases to trimming and J lost 7 bases, with 15 bases between them. CDR1 is LGHNA and CDR2 is YNFKEQ in the germline V gene. CDR3 length equals 15 residues. CDR3 region: CASSQIWGGVQPQHF. The CDR3, as DNA: TGTGCCAGCAGCCAAATTTGGGGGGGGGTGCAGCCCCAGCATTTT.

With respect to this clone: Mismatch with germline at one junction end may stem from a read error. This sample includes further DNA sequences coding for the same CDR3. The rearrangement joins TRBV5-6 to TRBJ2-3; 8 bases map to TRBD1. Germline V gene sequence: CDR1 SGHDT, CDR2 YYEEEE. CDR3 length equals 18 residues. DNA of the CDR3: TGTGCCAGCAGCAAGATCGCGGACAGGGCCGTTCCGGCAGATACGCAATATTTT. Translating gives CASSKIADRAVPADTQYF.

The V call is TRBV3-1 (or the pseudogene TRBV3-2), the J call TRBJ1-5; D is unclear. The CDR3 contains 14 residues. Germline V gene sequence: CDR1 LGHDT, CDR2 YNNKEL (reference sequence). Trimming shortened V by 1 base and J by 3 bases, and 7 bases separated the two germline ends. CDR3 loop: CASSQGRYNQPQHF. The CDR3 nucleotides read TGTGCCAGCAGCCAAGGACGGTACAATCAGCCCCAGCATTTT.

This clone has just one count. The chain is built from TRBV19 and TRBJ1-5; 11 positions match TRBD1. The CDR3 consists of 17 residues. J was trimmed by 5 bases and V by 4 bases; bases with no gene match: 10. Germline assignment: CDR1 LNHDA and CDR2 SQIVND (reference sequence). CDR3 sequence reads: CASSTRDRGFLYQPQHF. For the CDR3, the DNA is TGTGCCAGTAGTACCCGGGACAGGGGGTTTCTTTATCAGCCCCAGCATTTT.

The chain recombines TRBV5-4 with TRBJ1-1; D unresolved. The V end was cut by 0 bases, the J end by 2 bases, with 5 bases between. CDR1 and CDR2 (germline): SGHNT, YYREEE (reference sequence). This CDR3 is built from 13 residues. DNA for the CDR3: TGTGCCAGCAGCTTGGGTGCAAACACTGAAGCTTTCTTT. Translation: CASSLGANTEAFF.

The V and J genes are TRBV2 and TRBJ1-2; D call uncertain. Germline loops: CDR1 SNHLY, CDR2 FYNNEI. The CDR3 runs 12 residues. V shed 7 bases and J shed 5 bases, with 11 bases lying between them. The CDR3 region is CASNRGAYGYTF. CDR3 DNA sequence: TGTGCCAGCAATCGGGGAGCGTATGGCTACACCTTC.

The chain is built from TRBV18 and TRBJ1-2; 10 bases match TRBD1. Germline CDR1 is KGHSH and CDR2 is LQKENI. With 2 bases clipped from V and 6 bases from J, the junction kept 12 bases outside the gene matches. The CDR3 consists of 17 residues. The CDR3 DNA reads as TGTGCCAGCTCACCAGATCCCGGGACAGGGGACGGGGATGGCTACACCTTC. It specifies CASSPDPGTGDGDGYTF.